This T cell receptor (beta chain) comes out of a study of blood T cell repertoires in COVID-19. This CDR3 contains 14 residues. Trimming took 2 bases from V and 5 from J; bases not matched to a gene: 7. The germline CDR1 and CDR2 sequences are SGDLS and YYNGEE. In the original workflow: Amplified reference gene primers provided the basis for estimating nucleated cell counts. This table comes from immunoSEQ multiplex PCR, and its TCRdb copy is limited to in-frame clones, with some not included. From that table come the V and J calls and clone size; the DNA was used to work out D and trimming. The sample holds a few hundred thousand clones, about 73% seen once.

This TCR was sampled from an elderly woman with acute or convalescent COVID-19. The chain has TRBV9 and TRBJ2-7; the match to TRBD1 covers 7 bases. Sequencing used peripheral blood. Written as DNA, the CDR3 is TGTGCCAGCAGCGTTAGGCCAGGGGGAGACGAGCAGTACTTC. Its translation: CASSVRPGGDEQYF.